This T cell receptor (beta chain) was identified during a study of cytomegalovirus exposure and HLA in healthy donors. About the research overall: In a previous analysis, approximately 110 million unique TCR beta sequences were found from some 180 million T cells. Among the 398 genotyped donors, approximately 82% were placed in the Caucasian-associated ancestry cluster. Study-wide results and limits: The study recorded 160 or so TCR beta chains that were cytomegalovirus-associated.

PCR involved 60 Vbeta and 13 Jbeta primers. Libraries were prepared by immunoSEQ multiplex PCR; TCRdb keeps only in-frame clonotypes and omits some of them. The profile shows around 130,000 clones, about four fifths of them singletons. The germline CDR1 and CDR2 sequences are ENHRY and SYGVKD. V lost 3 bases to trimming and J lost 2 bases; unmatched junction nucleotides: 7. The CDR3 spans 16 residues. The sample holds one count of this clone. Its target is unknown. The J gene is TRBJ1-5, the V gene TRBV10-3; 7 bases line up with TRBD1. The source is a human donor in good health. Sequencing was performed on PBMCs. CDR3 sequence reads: CAISDQGVIGNQPQHF. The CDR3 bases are TGTGCCATCAGTGATCAGGGGGTGATAGGCAATCAGCCCCAGCATTTT.